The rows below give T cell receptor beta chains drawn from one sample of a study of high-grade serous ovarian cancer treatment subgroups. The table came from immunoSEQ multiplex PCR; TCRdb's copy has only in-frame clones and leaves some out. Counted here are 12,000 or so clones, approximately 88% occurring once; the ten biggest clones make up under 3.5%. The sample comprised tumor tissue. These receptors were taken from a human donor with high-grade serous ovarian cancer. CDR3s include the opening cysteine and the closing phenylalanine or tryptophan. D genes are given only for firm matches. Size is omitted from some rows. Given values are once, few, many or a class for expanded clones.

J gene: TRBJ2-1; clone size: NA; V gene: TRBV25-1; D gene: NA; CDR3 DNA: TGTGCCAGCAGTGAGTTGGTAGCTCGGGAGCAGTTCTTC; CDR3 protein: CASSELVAREQFF
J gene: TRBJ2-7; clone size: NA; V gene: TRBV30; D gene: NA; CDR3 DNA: TGTGCCTGGAAAAGGATGGGAGTCTTCGGGGAGGACGAGCAGTACTTC; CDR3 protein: CAWKRMGVFGEDEQYF
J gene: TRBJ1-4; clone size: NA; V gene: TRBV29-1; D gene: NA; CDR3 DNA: TGCAGCGTTGATGGTGGGGGAGCTAATGAAAAACTGTTTTTT; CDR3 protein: CSVDGGGANEKLFF
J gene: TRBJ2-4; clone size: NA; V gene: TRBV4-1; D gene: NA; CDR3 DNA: TGCGCCAGCAGCCAAGGGGAGTTGACCAAAAACATTCAGTACTTC; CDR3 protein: CASSQGELTKNIQYF
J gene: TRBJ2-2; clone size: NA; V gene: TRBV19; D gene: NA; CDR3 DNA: TGTGCCAGTAGCCTCCGGGGGATCACCGGGGAGCTGTTTTTT; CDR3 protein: CASSLRGITGELFF
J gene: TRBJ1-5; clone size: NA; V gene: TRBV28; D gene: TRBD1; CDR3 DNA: TGTGCCAGCAGCCGGGACAGAAATCAGCCCCAGCATTTT; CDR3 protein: CASSRDRNQPQHF
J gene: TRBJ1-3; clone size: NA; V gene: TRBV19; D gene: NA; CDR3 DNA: TGTGCCAGAGGGAGGGGACAAACCTCTGGAAACACCATATATTTT; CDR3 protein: CARGRGQTSGNTIYF
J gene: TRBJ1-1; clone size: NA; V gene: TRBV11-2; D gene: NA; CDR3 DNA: TGTGCCAGCAGCTTTGAGGGGTTTACGGTCGAAGCTTTCTTT; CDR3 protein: CASSFEGFTVEAFF
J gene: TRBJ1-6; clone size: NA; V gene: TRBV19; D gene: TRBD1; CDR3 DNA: TGTGCCAGTCGAAATGGACAGGGAAATTCACCCCTCCACTTT; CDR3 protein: CASRNGQGNSPLHF
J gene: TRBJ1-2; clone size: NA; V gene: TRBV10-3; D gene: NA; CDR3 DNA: TGTGCCACCGAGGGAGGGGAAGGCTACACCTTC; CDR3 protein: CATEGGEGYTF
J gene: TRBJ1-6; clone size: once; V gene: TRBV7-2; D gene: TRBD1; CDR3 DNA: TGTGCCAGCAGCTTAGCTCGGGGGCGCCAGGGGGGTTCACCCCTCCACTTT; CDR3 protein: CASSLARGRQGGSPLHF
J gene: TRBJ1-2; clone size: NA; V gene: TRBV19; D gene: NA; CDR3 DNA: TGTGCCAGTAGTCTCAAGGGGCGGATGTCGGCTATAGGCTACACCTTC; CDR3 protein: CASSLKGRMSAIGYTF
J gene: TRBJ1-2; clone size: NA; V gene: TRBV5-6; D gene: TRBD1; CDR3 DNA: TGTGCCAGCAGCCCGGGACAGGGGGCTGGAGGCTACACCTTC; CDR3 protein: CASSPGQGAGGYTF
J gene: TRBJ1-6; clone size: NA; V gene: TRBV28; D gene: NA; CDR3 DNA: TGTGCCAGCAGTTTCCCCAACCCCTCCAAAGGGCTCGGGGGGGCTGGTTCACCCCTCCACTTT; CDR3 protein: CASSFPNPSKGLGGAGSPLHF
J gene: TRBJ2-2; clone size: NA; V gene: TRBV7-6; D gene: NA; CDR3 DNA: TGTGCCAGCACTGGACAAGGGGGAAGCGGGGCGAACACCGGGGAGCTGTTTTTT; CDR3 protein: CASTGQGGSGANTGELFF
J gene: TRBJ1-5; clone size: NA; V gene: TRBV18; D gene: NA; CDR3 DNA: TGTGCCAGCTCACCCTCCGTAGATCAGCCCCAGCATTTT; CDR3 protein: CASSPSVDQPQHF
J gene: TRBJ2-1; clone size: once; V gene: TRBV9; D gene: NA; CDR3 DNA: TGTGCCAGCAGCCGTGGGGTAGCTCACTACAATGAGCAGTTCTTC; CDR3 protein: CASSRGVAHYNEQFF
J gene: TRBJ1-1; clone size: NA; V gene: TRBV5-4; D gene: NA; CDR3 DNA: TGTGCCAGCAGCTCTTGGACAGCCCAGAACACTGAAGCTTTCTTT; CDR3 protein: CASSSWTAQNTEAFF
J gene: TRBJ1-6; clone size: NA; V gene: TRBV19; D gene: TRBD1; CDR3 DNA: TGTGCCAGTACGGCCGGGACAGTGCCCTCACCCCTCCACTTT; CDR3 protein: CASTAGTVPSPLHF
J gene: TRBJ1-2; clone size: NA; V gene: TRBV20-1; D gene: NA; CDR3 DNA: TGCAGTGCGGCTGTCGGGGATGGCTACACCTTC; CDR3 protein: CSAAVGDGYTF
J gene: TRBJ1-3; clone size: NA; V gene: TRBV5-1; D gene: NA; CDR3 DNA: TGCGCCAGCAGCTTGGTTTCGGAGGGAAACACCATATATTTT; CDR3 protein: CASSLVSEGNTIYF
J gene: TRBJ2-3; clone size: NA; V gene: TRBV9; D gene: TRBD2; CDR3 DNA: TGTGCCAGCAGCGTGGGGGGGGTACGCGCAGATACGCAGTATTTT; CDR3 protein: CASSVGGVRADTQYF
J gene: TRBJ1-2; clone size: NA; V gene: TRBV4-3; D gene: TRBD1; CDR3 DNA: TGCGCCAGCAGCCCGGACAGGCTCTATGGCTACACCTTC; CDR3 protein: CASSPDRLYGYTF
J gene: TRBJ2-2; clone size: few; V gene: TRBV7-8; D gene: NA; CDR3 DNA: TGTGCCAGCAGCTTAGTAGGGATGGTCACCGGGGAGCTGTTTTTT; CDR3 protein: CASSLVGMVTGELFF
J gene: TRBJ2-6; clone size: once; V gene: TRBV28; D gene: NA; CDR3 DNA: TGTGCCAGCAGTTCGCAGGGCTCTGGGGCCAACGTCCTGACTTTC; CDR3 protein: CASSSQGSGANVLTF
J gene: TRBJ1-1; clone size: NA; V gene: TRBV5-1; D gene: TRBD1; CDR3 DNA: TGCGCCAGCAGCGAGGGACAGGGTGAAGCTTTCTTT; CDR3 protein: CASSEGQGEAFF
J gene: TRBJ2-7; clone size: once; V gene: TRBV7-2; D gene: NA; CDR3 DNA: TGTGCCAGCAGCTTAGCCAGGACGAGCTCCTACGAGCAGTACTTC; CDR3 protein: CASSLARTSSYEQYF
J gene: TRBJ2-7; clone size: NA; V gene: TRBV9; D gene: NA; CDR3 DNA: TGTGCCAGCAGCGTAGTGGCGGGGGCCGTCTACGAGCAGTACTTC; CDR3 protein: CASSVVAGAVYEQYF
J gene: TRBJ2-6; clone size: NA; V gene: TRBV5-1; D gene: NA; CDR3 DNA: TGCGCCAGTGGGGGGAGCCCAAGCTCTGGGGCCAACGTCCTGACTTTC; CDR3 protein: CASGGSPSSGANVLTF
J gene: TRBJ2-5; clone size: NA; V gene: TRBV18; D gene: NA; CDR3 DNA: TGTGCCAGCTCACGCTCAACGGTAACACAAGAGACCCAGTACTTC; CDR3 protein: CASSRSTVTQETQYF
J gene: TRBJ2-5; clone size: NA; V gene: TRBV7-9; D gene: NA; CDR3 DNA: TGTGCCAGCAGCTTAGGGGGATTCCAAGAGACCCAGTACTTC; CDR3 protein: CASSLGGFQETQYF
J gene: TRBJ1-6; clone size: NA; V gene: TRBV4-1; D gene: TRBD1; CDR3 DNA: TGCGCCAGCAGCTCGAGGACAGGCGGAGATAATTCACCCCTCCACTTT; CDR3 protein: CASSSRTGGDNSPLHF
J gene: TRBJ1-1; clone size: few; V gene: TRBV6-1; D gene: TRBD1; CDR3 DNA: TGTGCCAGCCCCCGGCCGACAGGGGGCACTGAAGCTTTCTTT; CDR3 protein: CASPRPTGGTEAFF
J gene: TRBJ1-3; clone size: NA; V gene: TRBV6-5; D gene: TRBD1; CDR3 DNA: TGTGCCAGCAGATACGACAGGGGATCACTAGGAAACACCATATATTTT; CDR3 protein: CASRYDRGSLGNTIYF
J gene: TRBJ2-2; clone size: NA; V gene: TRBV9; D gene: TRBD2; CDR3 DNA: TGTGCCAGCAGCGTAGCTTGGACTAGCGCCGGGGAGCTGTTTTTT; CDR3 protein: CASSVAWTSAGELFF
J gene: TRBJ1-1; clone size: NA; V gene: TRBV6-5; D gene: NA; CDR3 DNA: TGTGCCAGCAGCTTTTCCGACACTGAAGCTTTCTTT; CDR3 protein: CASSFSDTEAFF
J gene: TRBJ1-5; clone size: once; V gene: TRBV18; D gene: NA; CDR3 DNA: TGTGCCAGCTCACCGAGCGGCAGGGTGGATCAGCCCCAGCATTTT; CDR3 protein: CASSPSGRVDQPQHF
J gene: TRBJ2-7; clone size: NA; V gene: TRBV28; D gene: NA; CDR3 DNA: TGTGCCAGCAGTACCGGGATCCTACCTGACGAGCAGTACTTC; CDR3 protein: CASSTGILPDEQYF
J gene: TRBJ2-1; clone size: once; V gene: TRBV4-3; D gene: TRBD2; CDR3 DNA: TGCGCCAGCAGCCAAGAATCCCGGACTAGCGGTAACAATGAGCAGTTCTTC; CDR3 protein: CASSQESRTSGNNEQFF
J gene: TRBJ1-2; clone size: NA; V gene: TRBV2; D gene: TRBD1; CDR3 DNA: TGTGCCAGCAGTGGGGGACAGGCTGTAGTCAGTGGCTACACCTTC; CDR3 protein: CASSGGQAVVSGYTF
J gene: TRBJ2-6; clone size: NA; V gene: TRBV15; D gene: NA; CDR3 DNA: TGTGCCACCAGCAGAGCTACAGGGCCCTCCTTTGGGGCCAACGTCCTGACTTTC; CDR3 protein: CATSRATGPSFGANVLTF
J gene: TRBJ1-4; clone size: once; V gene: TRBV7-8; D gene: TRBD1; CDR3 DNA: TGTGCCAGCAGCTTAGGGGGACAGGGTAATGAAAAACTGTTTTTT; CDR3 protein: CASSLGGQGNEKLFF
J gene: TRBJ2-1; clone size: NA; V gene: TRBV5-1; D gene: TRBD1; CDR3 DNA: TGCGCCAGCAGCTTGGCCAGGGGACAGGGAAACAATGAGCAGTTCTTC; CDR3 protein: CASSLARGQGNNEQFF
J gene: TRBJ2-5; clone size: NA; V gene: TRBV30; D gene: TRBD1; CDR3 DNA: TGTGCCTGGAGGACAGGGGGCGCAGAGACCCAGTACTTC; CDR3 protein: CAWRTGGAETQYF
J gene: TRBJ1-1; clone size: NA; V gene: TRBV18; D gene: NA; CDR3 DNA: TGTGCCAGCTCACCGACAGAGAACACTGAAGCTTTCTTT; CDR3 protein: CASSPTENTEAFF
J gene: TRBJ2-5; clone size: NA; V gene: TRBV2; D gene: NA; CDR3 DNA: TGTGCCAGCAGTCCTCTCCTCTACCACGCGCTGGGACAAATCCAAGAGACCCAGTACTTC; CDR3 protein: CASSPLLYHALGQIQETQYF
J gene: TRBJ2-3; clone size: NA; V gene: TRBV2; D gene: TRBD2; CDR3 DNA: TGTGCCAGCAGTGACCGGGGGGGACTAGGAGGGGGCACAGATACGCAGTATTTT; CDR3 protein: CASSDRGGLGGGTDTQYF
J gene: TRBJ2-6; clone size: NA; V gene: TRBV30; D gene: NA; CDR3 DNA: TGTGCCTGGAGTGTAGGCGGCTCTGGGGCCAACGTCCTGACTTTC; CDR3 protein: CAWSVGGSGANVLTF
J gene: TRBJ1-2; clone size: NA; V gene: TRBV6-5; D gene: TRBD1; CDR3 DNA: TGTGCCAGCAGTTACTCAGGGACAGGCGTATATGGCTACACCTTC; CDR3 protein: CASSYSGTGVYGYTF
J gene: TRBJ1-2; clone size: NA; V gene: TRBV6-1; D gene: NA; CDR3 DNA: TGTGCCAGCAGTTTAGAGGGCTACACCTTC; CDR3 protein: CASSLEGYTF
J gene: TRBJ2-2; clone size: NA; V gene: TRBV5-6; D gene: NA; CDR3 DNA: TGTGCCAGCAGCTTGGATCCGGTACCGAACACCGGGGAGCTGTTTTTT; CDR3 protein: CASSLDPVPNTGELFF
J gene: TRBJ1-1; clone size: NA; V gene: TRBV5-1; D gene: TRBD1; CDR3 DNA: TGCGCCAGCAGCTTGTCTCAGGGGGGCACTGAAGCTTTCTTT; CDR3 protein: CASSLSQGGTEAFF